The present TCR beta chain was sequenced within a study of blood T cell repertoires in COVID-19. This CDR3 is 13 amino acids long. Trimming shortened V by 4 bases and J by 1 base, and 7 bases separated the two germline ends. Germline loops: CDR1 SEHNR, CDR2 FQNEAQ (reference sequence). Sequenced by immunoSEQ multiplex PCR; TCRdb stores in-frame clones only, minus some. The sample has a few hundred thousand clones, about nine tenths seen once. Exposed participants encountered a COVID-19 case during the 2 weeks preceding study entry. The sequence derives from a woman in her 40s who had been exposed to COVID-19. Source material: PBMCs or T cells enriched from blood (not recorded which). This chain joins TRBV7-9 and TRBJ1-1; perhaps TRBD1 as D (6 bases). The CDR3 region is CASSSGANTEAFF. DNA of the CDR3: TGTGCCAGCAGCTCAGGGGCGAACACTGAAGCTTTCTTT.